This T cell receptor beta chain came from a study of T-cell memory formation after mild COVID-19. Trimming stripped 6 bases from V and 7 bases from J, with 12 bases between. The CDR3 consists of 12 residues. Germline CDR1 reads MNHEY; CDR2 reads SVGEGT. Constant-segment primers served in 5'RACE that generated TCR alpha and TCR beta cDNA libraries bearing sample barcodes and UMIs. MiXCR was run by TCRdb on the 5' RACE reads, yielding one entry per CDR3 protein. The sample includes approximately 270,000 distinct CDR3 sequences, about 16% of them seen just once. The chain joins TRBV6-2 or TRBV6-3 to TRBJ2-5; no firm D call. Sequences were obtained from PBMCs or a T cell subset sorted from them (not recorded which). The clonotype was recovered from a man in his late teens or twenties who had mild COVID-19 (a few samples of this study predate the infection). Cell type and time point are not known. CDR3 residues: CASSGPGGTQYF. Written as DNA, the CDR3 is TGTGCCAGCAGCGGGCCTGGCGGGACCCAGTACTTC.